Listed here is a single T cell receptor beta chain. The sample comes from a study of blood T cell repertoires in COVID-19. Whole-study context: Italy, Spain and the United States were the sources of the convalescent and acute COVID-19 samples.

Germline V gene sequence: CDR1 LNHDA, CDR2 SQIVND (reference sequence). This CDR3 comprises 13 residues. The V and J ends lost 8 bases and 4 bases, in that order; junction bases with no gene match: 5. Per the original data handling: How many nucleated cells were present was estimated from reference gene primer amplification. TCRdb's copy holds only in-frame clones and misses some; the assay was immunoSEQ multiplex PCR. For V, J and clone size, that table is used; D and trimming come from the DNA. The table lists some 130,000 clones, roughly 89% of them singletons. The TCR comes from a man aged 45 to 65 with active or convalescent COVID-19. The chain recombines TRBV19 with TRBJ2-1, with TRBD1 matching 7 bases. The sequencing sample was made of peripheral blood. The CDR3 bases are TGTGCCAGTGCGAACAGGGGATACAATGAGCAGTTCTTC. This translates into CASANRGYNEQFF.